Listed here are 2 T cell receptor beta chains from one sample, sequenced in a study of shared clonotypes between healthy human individuals (TCRdb year 2020). For the CD8 naive samples, CD45RO-negative cells were positively selected for CCR7, yielding a CD45RA+CCR7+ population from which TemRA cells were excluded. The library was made by the immunoSEQ multiplex PCR assay. Drawn from immuneACCESS, this table holds only the in-frame rearrangements with V and J called that TCRdb kept. Clones are partly lost; checked studies trace under half to an unresolved V gene and leave the rest unexplained. The table for this sample lists about 870,000 clones; approximately 92% of them were counted only once. The biggest ten clones account for about 25% of the sample. Material for sequencing was naive CD8+ T cells sorted from blood. The cell subset or site label, read with the paper, signifies: CD45RA+CCR7+. Every receptor here comes from a man aged 25 to 40 in good health.

V is TRBV7-9 and J is TRBJ2-3, with D tentatively TRBD2 (5 bases). The CDR3 runs to 15 residues. V was clipped by 2 bases and J by 4 bases, with 13 bases between them. Germline CDR1 is SEHNR and CDR2 is FQNEAQ (reference sequence). CDR3 nucleotides: TGTGCCAGCAGCTTACGAGGAGGTACTGCAGATACGCAGTATTTT. The encoded protein is CASSLRGGTADTQYF.

Of note for this clone: This sample also contains other DNA sequences that code for the same CDR3. The genes are TRBV7-9 and TRBJ2-7, with D possibly matching TRBD1 (5 bases). The germline V and J ends were trimmed by 4 bases and 4 bases, with 8 bases remaining between them. The CDR3 is made up of 12 amino acids. Per the germline V gene, CDR1 is SEHNR and CDR2 is FQNEAQ (reference sequence). CDR3 amino acids: CASSSQGYEQYF. CDR3 bases: TGTGCCAGCAGCTCTCAGGGTTACGAGCAGTACTTC.